The rows below give T cell receptor beta chains drawn from one sample of a study of human T cells and chemical hapten exposure. TCRdb independently ran MiXCR on the RACE reads; one entry per CDR3 protein. The sample has more than 70,000 distinct CDR3 sequences, roughly 8% seen once; the top ten hold about 3%. The sequenced sample was whole blood. These receptors came from a female donor in good health. Some clones in this sample may be carry-over from other donors' samples. The CDR3 runs from the conserved cysteine through the conserved F or W. A D gene is named only where the DNA matches it firmly. Some rows have no size entry. The others give once, few or many, or a class for an expanded clone.

TRBJ1-5,TRBV24-1,many,NA,CATSDSKDVGNSNQPQHF,TGTGCCACCAGTGATTCCAAGGACGTAGGTAATAGCAATCAGCCCCAGCATTTT
TRBJ2-1,TRBV18,few,TRBD1,CASSPSAGTGGYNEQFF,TGTGCCAGCTCACCCTCGGCCGGGACAGGGGGCTACAATGAGCAGTTCTTC
TRBJ2-1,TRBV29-1,many,TRBD2,CSVKRRLAENNEQFF,TGCAGCGTCAAGCGAAGGCTAGCGGAGAACAATGAGCAGTTCTTC
TRBJ1-2,TRBV6-1,few,NA,CASSDQGRTHGYTF,TGTGCCAGCAGTGACCAGGGAAGAACACATGGCTACACCTTC
TRBJ1-1,TRBV30,few,TRBD1,CAWATGGFTEAFF,TGTGCCTGGGCCACAGGGGGGTTCACTGAAGCTTTCTTT
TRBJ2-5,TRBV4-3,many,NA,CASSQGLAEVETQYF,TGCGCCAGCAGCCAAGGGTTGGCGGAGGTGGAGACCCAGTACTTC
TRBJ2-5,TRBV5-1,few,TRBD2,CASSPLGRAQETQYF,TGCGCCAGCAGCCCCCTGGGGAGGGCGCAAGAGACCCAGTACTTC
TRBJ1-2,TRBV20-1,NA,NA,CSAREGEGGSNYGYTF,TGCAGTGCTAGAGAGGGGGAAGGGGGATCTAACTATGGCTACACCTTC
TRBJ2-3,TRBV20-1,NA,NA,CSAKPQRGTDTQYF,TGCAGTGCGAAGCCCCAGCGGGGCACAGATACGCAGTATTTT
TRBJ2-1,TRBV20-1,many,NA,CSARPLGVSYNEQFF,TGCAGTGCTAGACCCCTGGGGGTGTCCTACAATGAGCAGTTCTTC
TRBJ2-5,TRBV5-1,few,TRBD2,CASSSRLATTQETQYF,TGCGCCAGCAGCTCGAGACTAGCGACTACCCAAGAGACCCAGTACTTC
TRBJ2-3,TRBV7-2,few,TRBD2,CASSLLAGADTQYF,TGTGCCAGCAGCTTACTTGCGGGGGCAGATACGCAGTATTTT
TRBJ1-2,TRBV28,NA,TRBD1,CASSLRGGNGYTF,TGTGCCAGCAGTTTAAGAGGGGGCAATGGCTACACCTTC
TRBJ2-1,TRBV9,NA,TRBD2,CASSVSGSGYNEQFF,TGTGCCAGCAGCGTTAGCGGGAGCGGGTACAATGAGCAGTTCTTC
TRBJ2-7,TRBV6-1,many,TRBD2,CASSEAAGTSAEKQYF,TGTGCCAGCAGTGAAGCGGCCGGAACTAGCGCTGAAAAGCAGTACTTC
TRBJ2-7,TRBV20-1,NA,NA,CSAEQSLIYEQYF,TGCAGTGCTGAGCAATCTCTTATCTACGAGCAGTACTTC
TRBJ1-1,TRBV5-5,few,NA,CASSLGEGTEAFF,TGTGCCAGCAGCTTGGGCGAGGGCACTGAAGCTTTCTTT
TRBJ2-3,TRBV5-1,few,NA,CASSLEGASTDTQYF,TGCGCCAGCAGCTTGGAAGGGGCCAGCACAGATACGCAGTATTTT
TRBJ2-1,TRBV27,many,TRBD2,CASSLETSEYGEQFF,TGTGCCAGCAGTTTAGAAACTAGCGAGTATGGTGAGCAGTTCTTC
TRBJ2-1,TRBV6-9,NA,NA,CASSYTAAYNEQFF,TGTGCCAGCAGTTACACAGCGGCGTACAATGAGCAGTTCTTC
TRBJ1-2,TRBV28,few,NA,CASASEEVANYGYTF,TGTGCCAGCGCGTCTGAAGAGGTAGCTAACTATGGCTACACCTTC
TRBJ1-1,TRBV6-5,many,NA,CASSYKIGRVGAFF,TGTGCCAGCAGTTACAAGATAGGGCGGGTAGGAGCTTTCTTT
TRBJ1-1,TRBV30,few,NA,CAWSGLHRGTVSEAFF,TGTGCCTGGAGTGGTCTACACAGAGGAACTGTCTCTGAAGCTTTCTTT
TRBJ2-1,TRBV2,few,NA,CASTGFTNEQFF,TGTGCCAGCACGGGGTTTACCAATGAGCAGTTCTTC
TRBJ2-1,TRBV5-1,many,NA,CASSRVPRDRSYNEQFF,TGCGCCAGCAGTAGAGTACCGAGGGACCGCTCCTACAATGAGCAGTTCTTC
TRBJ2-1,TRBV7-3,NA,NA,CASSLRGLANNEQFF,TGTGCCAGCAGCTTAAGAGGGCTAGCGAACAATGAGCAGTTCTTC
TRBJ2-7,TRBV7-2,many,NA,CASSLVAGQGYEQYF,TGTGCCAGCAGTCTAGTGGCGGGGCAAGGATACGAGCAGTACTTC
TRBJ2-7,TRBV27,few,TRBD1,CASRPRTGEMGYEQYF,TGTGCCAGCAGGCCACGGACAGGGGAAATGGGCTACGAGCAGTACTTC
TRBJ2-1,TRBV30,NA,TRBD1,CAWRDIHTGGHEQFF,TGTGCCTGGAGAGATATACATACAGGGGGCCATGAGCAGTTCTTC
TRBJ1-1,TRBV10-3,many,NA,CAISESENTEAFF,TGTGCCATCAGTGAGTCTGAGAACACTGAAGCTTTCTTT
TRBJ2-7,TRBV27,few,NA,CASSPRQNFYEQYF,TGTGCCAGCAGTCCTAGACAGAACTTTTACGAGCAGTACTTC
TRBJ2-5,TRBV10-2,NA,NA,CASGGALAGETQYF,TGCGCCAGCGGGGGGGCCCTCGCGGGGGAGACCCAGTACTTC
TRBJ2-3,TRBV7-8,NA,TRBD2,CASSLVEREGTDTQYF,TGTGCCAGCAGCTTAGTCGAGCGGGAGGGGACAGATACGCAGTATTTT
TRBJ1-1,TRBV13,many,TRBD1,CASSPNRGTEAFF,TGTGCCAGCAGCCCAAACAGGGGCACTGAAGCTTTCTTT
TRBJ2-3,TRBV28,few,NA,CASSRTADTQYF,TGTGCCAGCAGTCGGACCGCAGATACGCAGTATTTT